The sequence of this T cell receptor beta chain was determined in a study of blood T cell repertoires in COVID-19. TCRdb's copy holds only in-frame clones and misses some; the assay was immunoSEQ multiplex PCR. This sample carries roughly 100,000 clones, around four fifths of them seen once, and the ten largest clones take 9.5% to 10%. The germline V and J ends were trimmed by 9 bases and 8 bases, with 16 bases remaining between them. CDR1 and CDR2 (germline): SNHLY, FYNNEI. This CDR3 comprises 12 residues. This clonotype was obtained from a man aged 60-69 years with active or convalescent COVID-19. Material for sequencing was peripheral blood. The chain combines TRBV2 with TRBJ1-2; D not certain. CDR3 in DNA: TGTGCCAGTGGTAGCTGGCAAAACGGCTACACCTTC. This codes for CASGSWQNGYTF.